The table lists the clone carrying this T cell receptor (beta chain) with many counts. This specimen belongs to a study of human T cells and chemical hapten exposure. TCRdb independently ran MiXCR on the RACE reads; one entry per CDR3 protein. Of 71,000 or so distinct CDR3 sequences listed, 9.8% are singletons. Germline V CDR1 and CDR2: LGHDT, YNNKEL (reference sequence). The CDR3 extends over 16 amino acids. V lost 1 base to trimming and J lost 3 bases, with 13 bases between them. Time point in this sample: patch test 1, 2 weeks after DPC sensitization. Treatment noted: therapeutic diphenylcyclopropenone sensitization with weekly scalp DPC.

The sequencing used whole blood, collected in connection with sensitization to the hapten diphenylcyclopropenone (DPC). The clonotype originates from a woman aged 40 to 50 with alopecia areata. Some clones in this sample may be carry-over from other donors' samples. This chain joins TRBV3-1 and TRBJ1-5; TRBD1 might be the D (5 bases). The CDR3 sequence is CASSQGAGTLNQPQHF. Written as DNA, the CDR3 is TGTGCCAGCAGCCAAGGGGCAGGGACCCTCAATCAGCCCCAGCATTTT.